This TCR beta chain was retrieved from a study of cytomegalovirus exposure and HLA in healthy donors. Study findings and constraints: Donors were assumed by presence/absence analyses to have roughly uniform sequencing depth.

The CDR3 totals 16 residues. CDR1 and CDR2 from the germline V gene are SGHTA and FQGNSA. Deletions cut 1 base from V and 4 bases from J, with 11 bases between. Turning to this clone: Its antigen is not identified.

The primer mix had 60 Vbeta and 13 Jbeta primers. Assay: immunoSEQ multiplex PCR; the TCRdb copy retains only in-frame clones and omits some. This specimen shows about 160,000 clones; the ten leading clones hold over 1%. Source material: PBMCs. The chain combines TRBV7-2 with TRBJ2-6, with a weak D call TRBD1 (6 bases). The TCR sequence derives from a woman aged 60-75 years in good health and CMV-seronegative. CDR3 bases: TGTGCCAGCAGCTTAGTTGCAGGGACAGGGGCCAACGTCCTGACTTTC. Its translation is CASSLVAGTGANVLTF.